Listed here are 18 T cell receptor beta chains from one sample, sequenced in a study of T cell changes during pregnancy in multiple sclerosis. Assay: immunoSEQ multiplex PCR; the TCRdb copy retains only in-frame clones and omits some. In the table there are tens of thousands of clones, 80% to 95% of which are singletons. Material: CD4+ T cells from peripheral blood mononuclear cells, obtained in the third trimester of pregnancy. The receptors here all came from a female donor in good health, enrolled as a control in a pregnancy study.

The chain has TRBV6-5 and TRBJ1-4; D is perhaps TRBD1 (6 bases). The germline V and J ends were trimmed by 2 bases and 8 bases, with 6 bases remaining between them. This CDR3 is 12 amino acids long. From germline, CDR1 is MNHEY and CDR2 SVGAGI. CDR3 DNA sequence: TGTGCCAGCAGTTACCAGGGGGAAAAACTGTTTTTT. This sequence encodes CASSYQGEKLFF.

This chain connects TRBV5-1 to TRBJ1-2, with TRBD1 as a possible D gene (6 bases). The CDR3 spans 14 residues. Germline lookup yields CDR1 SGHRS and CDR2 YFSETQ. V gave up 0 bases and J gave up 5 bases, with 11 bases separating them. The DNA of the CDR3 is TGCGCCAGCAGCTTGGGTAACAGGGAATATGGCTACACCTTC. It translates to CASSLGNREYGYTF.

This clone was found once. This chain links TRBV6-1 with TRBJ1-3; TRBD1 matches 7 bases. Germline V CDR1 and CDR2: MNHNS, SASEGT. The V and J ends lost 8 bases and 0 bases, in that order; junction bases with no gene match: 4. This CDR3 is built from 14 residues. Here the CDR3 DNA reads TGTGCCAGCCACAGGGGCCCCTCTGGAAACACCATATATTTT. Translated, it gives CASHRGPSGNTIYF.

J is TRBJ1-1 and V is TRBV19; 7 bases map to TRBD1. CDR1 and CDR2 (germline): LNHDA, SQIVND (reference sequence). The CDR3 spans 16 residues. The J segment lost 7 bases and the V segment lost 4 bases, leaving 15 bases of the junction unmatched. The CDR3 reads CASSNGRDRAENEAFF. CDR3 sequence (DNA): TGTGCCAGTAGTAATGGGAGAGACAGGGCCGAGAATGAAGCTTTCTTT.

This chain links TRBV7-3 with TRBJ1-3; weak D call: TRBD1 (6 bases). Trimming cost V 5 bases and J 4 bases, with 9 bases left between them. Per germline, CDR1 SGHTA and CDR2 FQGTGA. This CDR3 is 13 amino acids long. The CDR3 loop reads CASSLDRGNTIYF. The DNA of the CDR3 is TGTGCCAGCAGCCTAGACAGGGGAAACACCATATATTTT.

This clone has only one observation. The V call is TRBV7-2, the J call TRBJ1-6; weak D call: TRBD1 (6 bases). The germline V gene encodes CDR1 SGHTA and CDR2 FQGNSA. This CDR3 region has 18 residues. Trimming left V 2 bases short and J 10 bases short, with 24 bases between. Here the CDR3 reads CASSLSPSTGGRGSPLHF. The DNA of the CDR3 is TGTGCCAGCAGCTTATCCCCTTCTACGGGGGGCCGAGGGTCACCCCTCCACTTT.

The chain joins TRBV2 to TRBJ1-5; D is possibly TRBD1 (6 bases). The V end lost 5 bases, the J end lost 2 bases, and 13 bases lay between the germline ends. CDR1 is SNHLY, CDR2 FYNNEI, per germline. The CDR3 totals 15 residues. The CDR3 sequence is CASSSGAIGNQPQHF. CDR3 bases: TGTGCCAGCAGTTCAGGGGCGATAGGCAATCAGCCCCAGCATTTT.

The V and J genes are TRBV5-1 and TRBJ1-4; 9 bases are shared with TRBD1. CDR1 and CDR2 from the germline V gene are SGHRS and YFSETQ. The trim removed 2 bases at V and 7 bases at J, leaving 3 bases unmatched. This CDR3 is 14 amino acids long. CDR3 in DNA: TGCGCCAGCAGCTTAGTACAGGGGGCTGAAAAACTGTTTTTT. This encodes CASSLVQGAEKLFF.

V usage is TRBV7-6 and J usage is TRBJ1-1, with TRBD1 matching 7 bases. J lost 0 bases, V lost 5 bases, and 3 bases had no gene match. The CDR3 extends over 14 amino acids. Germline V gives CDR1 SGHVS, CDR2 FNYEAQ. CDR3 nucleotide sequence: TGTGCCAGCAGCCCGGGGACAGTGAACACTGAAGCTTTCTTT. It yields the protein CASSPGTVNTEAFF.

J is TRBJ2-7 and V is TRBV4-1, with D unresolved. The CDR3 covers 10 residues. In germline, CDR1 is MGHRA, CDR2 YSYEKL. V shed 5 bases and J shed 7 bases, with 6 bases lying between them. CDR3 nucleotide sequence: TGCGCCAGCAGCAACGGGGAGCAGTACTTC. Amino acids: CASSNGEQYF.

The chain recombines TRBV11-2 with TRBJ2-7; unclear D gene. The V gene's germline CDR1 is SGHAT and CDR2 FQNNGV. The CDR3 extends over 18 amino acids. V was pared by 6 bases and J by 4 bases, with 28 bases between. The chain's CDR3 is CASRLLSDGTAVTYEQYF. The CDR3 DNA is TGTGCCAGCAGGCTCTTGAGTGACGGAACAGCCGTAACGTACGAGCAGTACTTC.

V gene TRBV7-9 combines with J gene TRBJ1-1; D uncertain. The germline V gene has CDR1 SEHNR and CDR2 FQNEAQ (reference sequence). Trimming shortened V by 2 bases and J by 4 bases, and 8 bases separated the two germline ends. The CDR3 loop spans 13 amino acids. The CDR3 nucleotides are TGTGCCAGCAGCTTACAGGCCAGCACTGAAGCTTTCTTT. As protein: CASSLQASTEAFF.

The CDR3: CASSSPGKLLSYEQYF. The CDR3 DNA is TGCGCCAGCAGCTCCCCGGGAAAACTCTTATCCTACGAGCAGTACTTC. The chain combines TRBV5-1 with TRBJ2-7, with a possible D match to TRBD2 (5 bases). The germline V gene has CDR1 SGHRS and CDR2 YFSETQ. CDR3 length: 16 amino acids. V lost 3 bases to trimming and J lost 1 base, with 17 bases between them. Looking up the rest from reference TRBV5-1 and TRBJ2-7 gives the full variable domain: KAGVTQTPRYLIKTRGQQVTLSCSPISGHRSVSWYQQTPGQGLQFLFEYFSETQRNKGNFPGRFSGRQFSNSRSEMNVSTLELGDSALYLCASSSPGKLLSYEQYFGPGTRLTVT.

The chain combines TRBV28 with TRBJ1-4; D is uncertain. V dropped 3 bases and J dropped 0 bases, with 8 bases sitting between them. The CDR3 extends over 15 amino acids. From germline, CDR1 is MDHEN and CDR2 SYDVKM. CDR3 loop: CASSLVGATNEKLFF. The CDR3 coding sequence is TGTGCCAGCAGTTTGGTCGGTGCAACTAATGAAAAACTGTTTTTT.

The chain links TRBV4-2 to TRBJ1-3, with a possible D match to TRBD1 (6 bases). This CDR3 has 16 residues. CDR1 is LGHNA, CDR2 YNFKEQ, per germline. Trimming pared 1 base from V and 2 bases from J, leaving 12 bases between. The CDR3 DNA reads as TGTGCCAGCAGCCAAGTTACAGGGAATACTGGAAACACCATATATTTT. Protein: CASSQVTGNTGNTIYF.

V is TRBV7-2 and J is TRBJ1-1, with D perhaps matching TRBD1 (5 bases). This CDR3 region has 15 residues. In germline, CDR1 is SGHTA, CDR2 FQGNSA. Deletions cut 5 bases from V and 1 base from J, with 14 bases between. The CDR3 DNA is TGTGCCAGCAGCCCAGCGGGGACCCGGAACACTGAAGCTTTCTTT. It specifies CASSPAGTRNTEAFF.

The J gene is TRBJ2-7, the V gene TRBV4-1; TRBD1 might be the D (5 bases). Looked up from germline, CDR1 is MGHRA and CDR2 is YSYEKL. The CDR3 runs 13 residues. V lost 4 bases, J lost 1 base, and 8 bases lay in between. CDR3 protein: CASSPQASYEQYF. CDR3 in DNA: TGCGCCAGCAGCCCACAGGCTTCCTACGAGCAGTACTTC.

The rearrangement uses TRBV9 and TRBJ2-3, with a possible D match to TRBD2 (5 bases). CDR3 size: 14 residues. Looked up from germline, CDR1 is SGDLS and CDR2 is YYNGEE. V was cut by 4 bases and J by 7 bases, with 16 bases left in between. The CDR3 spells CASSPEDLGNTQYF. CDR3 coding DNA: TGTGCCAGCAGCCCAGAGGACCTCGGGAATACGCAGTATTTT.